The 2 T cell receptor beta chains reported below all come from one sample, sequenced in a study of shared clonotypes between healthy human individuals. Sequenced by immunoSEQ multiplex PCR; TCRdb stores in-frame clones only, minus some. The sample yields hundreds of thousands of clones, around two thirds seen once. The material sequenced was memory CD4+ T cells sorted from blood. Documented subset: CD45RA-negative fraction. The receptor set was obtained from a woman in her 30s in good health.

The gene calls are TRBV5-4 and TRBJ2-1; 8 nucleotides match TRBD2. This CDR3 is built from 16 residues. With 4 bases clipped from V and 7 bases from J, the junction kept 13 bases outside the gene matches. The germline V gene has CDR1 SGHNT and CDR2 YYREEE (reference sequence). This CDR3 is CASSPQIGRGGNEQFF. As DNA, the CDR3 is TGTGCCAGCAGCCCCCAGATCGGGAGGGGGGGGAATGAGCAGTTCTTC.

This chain uses TRBV6-1 with TRBJ2-7; D ambiguous. This CDR3 is built from 14 residues. Germline V gene data show CDR1 as MNHNS and CDR2 as SASEGT. V was trimmed by 1 base and J by 3 bases, leaving 10 bases between them. CDR3 DNA: TGTGCCAGCAGTGAAGGGCCGCGGATCTACGAGCAGTACTTC. This translates into CASSEGPRIYEQYF.